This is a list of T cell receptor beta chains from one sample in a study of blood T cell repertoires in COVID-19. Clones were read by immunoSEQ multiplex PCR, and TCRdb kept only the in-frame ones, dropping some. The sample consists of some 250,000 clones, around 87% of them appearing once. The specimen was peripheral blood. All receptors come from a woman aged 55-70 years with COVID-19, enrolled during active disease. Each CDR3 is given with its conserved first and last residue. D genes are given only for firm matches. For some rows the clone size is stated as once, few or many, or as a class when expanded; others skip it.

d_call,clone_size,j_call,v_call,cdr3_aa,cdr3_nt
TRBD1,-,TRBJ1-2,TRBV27,CASRDRAGPYGYTF,TGTGCCAGCAGGGACAGGGCAGGCCCCTATGGCTACACCTTC
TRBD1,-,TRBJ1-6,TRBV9,CASTAGGTGYSPLHF,TGTGCCAGCACAGCCGGTGGGACAGGGTATTCACCCCTCCACTTT
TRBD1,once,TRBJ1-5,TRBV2,CATGQGAGQPQHF,TGTGCCACCGGACAGGGCGCAGGGCAGCCCCAGCATTTT
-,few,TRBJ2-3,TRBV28,CASSFRGSGTDTQYF,TGTGCCAGCAGCTTTAGGGGGAGCGGAACAGATACGCAGTATTTT
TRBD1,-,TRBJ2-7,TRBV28,CATRTGGYEQYF,TGTGCCACACGTACAGGGGGCTACGAGCAGTACTTC
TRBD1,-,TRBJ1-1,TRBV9,CASSEGQAGGNTEAFF,TGTGCCAGCAGCGAGGGACAGGCCGGGGGAAACACTGAAGCTTTCTTT
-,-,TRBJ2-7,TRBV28,CASSLLEGMGEQYF,TGTGCCAGCAGTTTGCTTGAGGGCATGGGCGAGCAGTACTTC
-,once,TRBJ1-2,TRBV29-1,CSVVSGVLHYGYTF,TGCAGCGTTGTGTCGGGGGTCCTTCACTATGGCTACACCTTC
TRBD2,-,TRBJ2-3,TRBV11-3,CASSSGGPWDTQYF,TGTGCCAGCAGCTCGGGAGGGCCATGGGATACGCAGTATTTT
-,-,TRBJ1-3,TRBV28,CASSLAGASSGNTIYF,TGTGCCAGCAGTTTAGCAGGGGCCAGCTCTGGAAACACCATATATTTT
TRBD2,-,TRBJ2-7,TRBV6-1,CASSEWTREPYEQYF,TGTGCCAGCAGTGAGTGGACTAGAGAGCCCTACGAGCAGTACTTC
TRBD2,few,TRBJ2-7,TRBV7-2,CASSKGLADEQYF,TGTGCCAGCAGCAAGGGACTAGCGGACGAGCAGTACTTC
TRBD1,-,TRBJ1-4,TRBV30,CAWSWVGTDEKLFF,TGTGCCTGGAGTTGGGTCGGGACAGATGAAAAACTGTTTTTT
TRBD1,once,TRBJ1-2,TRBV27,CASKFSTGQRHGYTF,TGTGCCAGCAAGTTTTCCACGGGACAGCGCCATGGCTACACCTTC
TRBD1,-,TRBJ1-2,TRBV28,CASSGTVFNYGYTF,TGTGCCAGCAGTGGGACAGTCTTCAACTATGGCTACACCTTC
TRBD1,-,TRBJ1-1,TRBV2,CASSDRDRTTEAFF,TGTGCCAGCAGTGACCGGGACAGGACCACTGAAGCTTTCTTT
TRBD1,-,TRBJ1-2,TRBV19,CASSERQGRGYTF,TGTGCCAGTAGTGAGAGACAGGGGCGCGGCTACACCTTC
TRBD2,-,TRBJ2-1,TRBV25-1,CASPNLGAGGDNEQFF,TGTGCCAGCCCGAATTTAGGGGCGGGAGGCGACAATGAGCAGTTCTTC
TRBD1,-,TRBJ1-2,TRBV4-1,CASSRVQGADYGYTF,TGCGCCAGCAGCCGAGTTCAGGGGGCGGACTATGGCTACACCTTC
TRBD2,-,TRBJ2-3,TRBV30,CAWSQPTSGTDTQYF,TGTGCCTGGAGCCAACCGACTAGCGGCACAGATACGCAGTATTTT
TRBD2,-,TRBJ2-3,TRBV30,CAWSEVAGGLGDTQYF,TGTGCCTGGAGTGAGGTAGCGGGAGGTTTAGGAGATACGCAGTATTTT
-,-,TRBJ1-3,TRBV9,CASSVGQGKGNTIYF,TGTGCCAGCAGCGTAGGCCAGGGGAAGGGGAACACCATATATTTT
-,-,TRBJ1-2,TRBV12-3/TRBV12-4,CASIPAGAGGYTF,TGTGCCAGCATTCCCGCGGGGGCCGGGGGCTACACCTTC
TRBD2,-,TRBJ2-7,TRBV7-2,CASSRRLAGGSGEQYF,TGTGCCAGCAGCAGACGACTAGCGGGAGGGTCGGGCGAGCAGTACTTC
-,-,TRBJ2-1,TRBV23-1,CASSRYSYLNEQFF,TGCGCCAGCAGTCGATACAGTTACCTCAATGAGCAGTTCTTC
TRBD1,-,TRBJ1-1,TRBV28,CASRGGQGTEAFF,TGTGCCAGCAGGGGAGGACAGGGAACTGAAGCTTTCTTT
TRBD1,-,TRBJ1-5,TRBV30,CAWSARDRAIYNQPQHF,TGTGCCTGGAGCGCAAGGGACAGGGCTATATACAATCAGCCCCAGCATTTT